This record looks at one TCR beta chain sequence and its context. This clonotype was observed a few times. Its binding antigen is unknown. Per-base quality was not reported, and no clone a single base away is much larger than it. Reading the germline V gene gives CDR1 SNHLY and CDR2 FYNNEI. The CDR3 contains 11 residues, cysteine and phenylalanine counted. Only the CDR3 region is kept as DNA, spanning 33 bases read in frame from base 1. Cut back by 7 bases and 2 bases, the V and J ends lie 3 bases apart. Every donor was a healthy Caucasian. Three pairs of female monozygotic twins, all aged about 18 to 29 years, made up the twin cohort. RNA for TCR libraries was isolated from peripheral blood mononuclear cells. The data originate from a study of identical twins (TCRdb year 2016). Turning to the overall study: To test whether fetal clonotypes persist, this study deep-sequenced TCR alpha and beta repertoires from monozygotic twins, from unrelated adults of various ages, and from cord blood. To rule out contamination, replicate twin experiments were performed at different times with different library preparation protocols. The paper as a whole reports these results and caveats: Compared with coincidental sharing between unrelated individuals, out-of-frame TCR alpha sequences shared between twins showed an excess of sequences with low generation probability. In monozygotic twins, out-of-frame TCR alpha sharing was systematically underestimated by recombination models, although the models agreed with sharing between unrelated individuals. A weaker excess of twin sharing was found in beta out-of-frame sequences because the signal-to-noise ratio was lowered by fewer shared sequences. Abundant cord blood beta clonotypes had fewer insertions, young adult naive repertoires showed a similar but weaker trend, and memory repertoires showed no such trend. Because the same donors could not be followed over many years, the conclusions relied on cross-sectional statistical analysis. Invariant T cells such as MAIT and iNKT could partly confound zero-insertion analyses, although diverse VJ usage argued against such confounding for most clonotypes.

Library preparation employed 5' RACE. Sequencing was carried out with an Illumina HiSeq 2000. A universal primer binding site was added through template switching, and the final cDNA carried a unique molecular identifier so that TCR cDNA molecules could be counted accurately. Specific primers in the conserved constant-segment region were used to synthesize first-strand cDNA for TCR alpha and beta chains. To control for contamination, every cDNA library carried two barcodes: a SMART-Mk sample barcode plus Illumina barcodes. Two successive PCR steps introduced TruSeq adapter sequences along with Illumina sample barcodes. TCR alpha and beta cDNA libraries were sequenced on the Illumina HiSeq platform with custom primers. For the original study's pipeline: MiGEC processed the raw reads to extract unique molecular identifiers, while MiXCR was used to determine the CDR3 positions. Recombination models were inferred per individual with the repgenHMM and IGoR tools using an EM algorithm. Shared clonotype analysis was performed with the tcR package in R, normalizing sharing by the product of cloneset sizes. Out-of-frame nonproductive sequences were analyzed to study raw recombination free of thymic and clonal selection effects. TCRdb's own reprocessing of the public reads used fastp at Q25 and MiXCR and kept productive beta chains. Every CDR3 protein is listed once, alongside the most common genes and DNA of its rows. These V and J calls are TCRdb output, not the study's own analysis. This sample is represented by 700,000 or so distinct CDR3 sequences; less than 10% of them were singletons. The leading ten clones occupy roughly 0.97% of the sample.

This sample was also put to use in a study of yellow fever vaccine responses in identical twins. The second study's authors report: The authors reported that the T cell response to vaccination in identical twins appeared partly convergent and partly personalized. The study precisely tracked vaccine-responding T cell clones in identical twins.

The sequence was obtained from a woman between 18 and 29 years old in good health. Sequencing was carried out using PBMCs. The chain is encoded by TRBV2 joined to TRBJ2-1, with no confidently assigned D gene. The CDR3 reads CASKPYNEQFF. The nucleotide sequence is TGTGCCAGCAAGCCCTACAATGAGCAGTTCTTC.